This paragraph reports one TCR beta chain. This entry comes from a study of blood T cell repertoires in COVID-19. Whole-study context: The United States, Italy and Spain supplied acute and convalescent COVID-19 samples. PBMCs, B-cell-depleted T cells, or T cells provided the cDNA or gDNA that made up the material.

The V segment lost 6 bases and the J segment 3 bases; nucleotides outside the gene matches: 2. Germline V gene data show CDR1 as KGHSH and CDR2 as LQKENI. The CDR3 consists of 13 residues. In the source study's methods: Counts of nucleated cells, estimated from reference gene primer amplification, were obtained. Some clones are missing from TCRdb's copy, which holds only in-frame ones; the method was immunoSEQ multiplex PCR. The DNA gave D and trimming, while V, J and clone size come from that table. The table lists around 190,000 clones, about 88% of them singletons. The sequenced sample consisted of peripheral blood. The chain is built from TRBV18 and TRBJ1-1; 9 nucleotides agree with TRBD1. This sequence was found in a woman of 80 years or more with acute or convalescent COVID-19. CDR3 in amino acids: CASSWTGDTEAFF. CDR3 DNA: TGTGCCAGCTCGTGGACAGGGGACACTGAAGCTTTCTTT.